These 8 T cell receptor beta chains came from one sample sequenced in a study of blood T cell repertoires in COVID-19. Clones were read by immunoSEQ multiplex PCR, and TCRdb kept only the in-frame ones, dropping some. Of hundreds of thousands of clones listed, about 87% are singletons. Specimen: peripheral blood. Source of these receptors: a woman younger than 45 with COVID-19, enrolled during active disease.

This clone was found once. The chain joins TRBV7-8 to TRBJ2-3; 9 bases are a match to TRBD2. The ends lost 1 base at V and 8 bases at J; junction bases unmatched: 4. CDR1 is SGHVS, CDR2 FQNEAQ, per germline. The CDR3 contains 14 residues. The CDR3 DNA is TGTGCCAGCAGCTTAGAAGCGGGGGGCCGTACGCAGTATTTT. This gives the protein CASSLEAGGRTQYF.

The chain joins TRBV2 to TRBJ1-5; D may be TRBD1 (5 bases). This CDR3 is 14 amino acids long. Trimming removed 3 bases from V and 8 bases from J, with 14 bases in between. Germline CDR1 is SNHLY and CDR2 is FYNNEI. The CDR3 nucleotides are TGTGCCAGCAGTGATGCACGGGACTGGGAGCCCCAGCATTTT. Amino acids: CASSDARDWEPQHF.

The rearrangement uses TRBV3-1 (or the pseudogene TRBV3-2) and TRBJ2-3; TRBD1 is a possible D gene (5 bases). The germline V gene has CDR1 LGHDT and CDR2 YNNKEL (reference sequence). This CDR3 contains 13 residues. Trimming pared 0 bases from V and 4 bases from J, leaving 5 bases between. CDR3 loop: CASSQEGADTQYF. In DNA, the CDR3 is TGTGCCAGCAGCCAAGAAGGGGCAGATACGCAGTATTTT.

The V call is TRBV7-9, the J call TRBJ2-3; 8 bases fit TRBD1. The junction had 13 bases not matched to a gene; V was cut back by 8 bases and J by 0 bases. CDR3 size: 17 residues. Germline CDR1 is SEHNR and CDR2 is FQNEAQ (reference sequence). Here the CDR3 DNA reads TGTGCCAGCGGTCCCCGGGACAGGCCTCTTAGCACAGATACGCAGTATTTT. Protein: CASGPRDRPLSTDTQYF.

The chain carries TRBV2 and TRBJ1-2, with 7 nucleotides matching TRBD1. The CDR3 runs to 13 residues. Unmatched junction bases numbered 5, after V lost 6 bases and J lost 4 bases. The germline V gene encodes CDR1 SNHLY and CDR2 FYNNEI. CDR3 sequence: CASRGRDSYGYTF. CDR3 coding DNA: TGTGCCAGCAGGGGCCGGGACAGCTATGGCTACACCTTC.

The chain couples TRBV10-2 to TRBJ2-7; the match to TRBD2 covers 9 bases. J was trimmed by 5 bases and V by 10 bases; bases with no gene match: 12. Germline CDR1 WSHSY, CDR2 SAAADI. The CDR3 contains 14 residues. The CDR3 sequence: CATGQAGGFHEQYV. The CDR3 DNA reads TGCGCCACCGGTCAAGCGGGAGGTTTCCACGAGCAGTACGTC.

The chain employs TRBV5-1 and TRBJ2-3; D possibly corresponds to TRBD2 (5 bases). Germline V CDR1 and CDR2: SGHRS, YFSETQ. V was pared by 0 bases and J by 1 base, with 6 bases between. This CDR3 comprises 14 residues. This chain's CDR3 is CASSLGGGTDTQYF. CDR3 coding DNA: TGCGCCAGCAGCTTGGGGGGAGGCACAGATACGCAGTATTTT. Based on the CDR3 plus reference TRBV5-1 and TRBJ2-3, the full variable domain is KAGVTQTPRYLIKTRGQQVTLSCSPISGHRSVSWYQQTPGQGLQFLFEYFSETQRNKGNFPGRFSGRQFSNSRSEMNVSTLELGDSALYLCASSLGGGTDTQYFGPGTRLTVL.

With respect to this clone: Germline and junction disagree at one end, which may indicate a read error. This sequence joins TRBV18 and TRBJ1-1; 9 nucleotides match TRBD1. Germline V gives CDR1 KGHSH, CDR2 LQKENI. This CDR3 is built from 14 residues. The CDR3 DNA reads TGTGCCAGCTCCCCACAGGGGGCGGACACTGAAGCTTTCTTT. This gives the protein CASSPQGADTEAFF.